This T cell receptor (beta chain) was documented in a study of OX40 agonist ivuxolimab in advanced cancers. Trimming stripped 5 bases from V and 0 bases from J, with 14 bases between. Germline loops: CDR1 SGHTA, CDR2 FQGTGA. This CDR3 comprises 16 residues. Clones were sequenced by immunoSEQ multiplex PCR, and TCRdb holds only the in-frame ones, with some missing. Seen here are approximately 84,000 clones, around 87% observed once, and the top ten hold 0.8% to 1%. This rearrangement joins TRBV7-3 to TRBJ2-1; either TRBD1 or TRBD2 may supply D (5 bases each). The sample consisted of CD4+ or CD8+ T cells sorted from blood, taken in a trial of the OX40 agonist ivuxolimab. The receptor's source is an adult with an advanced solid tumor such as melanoma, head and neck, liver or kidney cancer. The CDR3 region is CASSPTGPSSYNEQFF. As DNA, the CDR3 is TGTGCCAGCAGCCCTACGGGACCCAGCTCCTACAATGAGCAGTTCTTC. Full variable domain (remainder filled in from reference TRBV7-3 and TRBJ2-1): GAGVSQTPSNKVTEKGKYVELRCDPISGHTALYWYRQSLGQGPEFLIYFQGTGAADDSGLPNDRFFAVRPEGSVSTLKIQRTERGDSAVYLCASSPTGPSSYNEQFFGPGTRLTVL.